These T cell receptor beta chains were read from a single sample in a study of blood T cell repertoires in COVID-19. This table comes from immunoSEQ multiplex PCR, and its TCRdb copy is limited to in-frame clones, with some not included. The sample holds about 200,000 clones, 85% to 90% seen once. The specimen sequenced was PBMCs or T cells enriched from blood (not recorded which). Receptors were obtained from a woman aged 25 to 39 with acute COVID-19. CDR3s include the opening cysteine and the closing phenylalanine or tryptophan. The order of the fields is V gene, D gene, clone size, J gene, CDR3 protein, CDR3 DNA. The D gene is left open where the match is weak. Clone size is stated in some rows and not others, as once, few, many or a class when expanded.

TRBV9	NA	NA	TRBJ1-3	CASSVGGSHSGNTIYF	TGTGCCAGCAGCGTAGGAGGTTCTCACTCTGGAAACACCATATATTTT
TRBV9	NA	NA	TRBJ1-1	CASSPPGSMNTEAFF	TGTGCCAGCAGCCCCCCCGGGAGTATGAACACTGAAGCTTTCTTT
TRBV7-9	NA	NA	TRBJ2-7	CASSPGGGASSYEQYF	TGTGCCAGCAGCCCCGGTGGGGGCGCCTCCTCCTACGAGCAGTACTTC
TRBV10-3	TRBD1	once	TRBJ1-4	CAISGGQDSNEKLFF	TGTGCCATCAGTGGCGGACAGGATTCTAATGAAAAACTGTTTTTT
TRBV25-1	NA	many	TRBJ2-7	CASSEGRGQSYEQYF	TGTGCCAGCAGTGAGGGGCGGGGACAGTCCTACGAGCAGTACTTC
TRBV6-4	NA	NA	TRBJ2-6	CASSGKREDRGSGANVLTF	TGTGCCAGCAGTGGTAAGAGGGAAGATCGAGGCTCTGGGGCCAACGTCCTGACTTTC
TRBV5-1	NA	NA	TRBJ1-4	CASSPRGGDEKLFF	TGCGCCAGCAGCCCGAGGGGGGGAGATGAAAAACTGTTTTTT
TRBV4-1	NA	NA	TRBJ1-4	CASSQRATANEKLFF	TGCGCCAGCAGCCAAAGAGCGACAGCGAATGAAAAACTGTTTTTT
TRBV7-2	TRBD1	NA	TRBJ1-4	CASRRRDSANEKLFF	TGTGCCAGCAGACGCCGGGACAGCGCTAATGAAAAACTGTTTTTT
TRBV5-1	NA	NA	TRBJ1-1	CASSPQLDQNTEAFF	TGCGCCAGCAGCCCCCAACTAGACCAGAACACTGAAGCTTTCTTT
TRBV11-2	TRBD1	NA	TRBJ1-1	CASSLGSPLWDRGETEAFF	TGTGCCAGCAGCTTAGGTAGTCCTTTATGGGACAGGGGTGAGACTGAAGCTTTCTTT
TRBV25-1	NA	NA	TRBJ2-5	CASSAPDRQETQYF	TGTGCCAGCAGTGCCCCAGACAGGCAAGAGACCCAGTACTTC
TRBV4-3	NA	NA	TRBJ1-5	CASSQDRQPPQHF	TGCGCCAGCAGCCAAGATCGACAACCGCCCCAGCATTTT
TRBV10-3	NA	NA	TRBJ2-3	CAISAGGGTDTQYF	TGTGCCATCAGTGCCGGCGGGGGCACAGATACGCAGTATTTT
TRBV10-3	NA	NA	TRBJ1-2	CAISESMDIGYTF	TGTGCCATCAGTGAGTCGATGGACATTGGCTACACCTTC
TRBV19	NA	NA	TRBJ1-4	CASNPVARESLREKLFF	TGTGCCAGTAATCCTGTCGCCCGGGAGTCATTACGTGAAAAACTGTTTTTT